The clone carrying this T cell receptor beta chain has only one observation. This sample stems from a study of CD8+ T cells in alopecia areata. About the study: Those treated were given oral tofacitinib at 5 to 10 mg twice daily.

The CDR3 sequence is 13 residues long. Germline CDR1 and CDR2: SGHTA and FQGNSA. Sequencing templates came from extracted RNA that was reverse transcribed into cDNA. Produced via immunoSEQ multiplex PCR; TCRdb's table is partial and in-frame only. Among around 200,000 clones listed, more than 60% were seen once. Alopecia areata patients provided lesional scalp punch biopsies and peripheral blood, both collected for the study. The sequences come from CD4+ T cells sorted from blood, collected at week 0. The sequence was obtained from a human donor with alopecia areata. The chain uses TRBV7-2 and TRBJ1-6, with D unresolved. As DNA, the CDR3 is TGTGGGTCAGCGAGCTCCTATAATTCACCCCTCCACTTT. Protein sequence: CGSASSYNSPLHF.